This TCR beta chain was captured in a study of blood T cell repertoires in COVID-19. Germline CDR1 and CDR2: SGHTA and FQGTGA. Trimming left V 4 bases short and J 5 bases short, with 8 bases between. The CDR3 runs 13 residues. The repertoire was sequenced with immunoSEQ multiplex PCR; TCRdb's copy has only in-frame clones and lacks some. Here the sample spans some 150,000 clones, about 84% being singletons. The chain carries TRBV7-3 and TRBJ2-2, with D tentatively TRBD1 (6 bases). The TCR sequence derives from a woman older than 75 in a cohort sampled during active or convalescent COVID-19. The sequenced material came from peripheral blood. The CDR3 DNA reads TGTGCCAGCAGCTCCCAGGGGACCGGGGAGCTGTTTTTT. It is translated as CASSSQGTGELFF.